This TCR beta chain was sequenced for a study of T cells after somatic rescue of genetic block. Data came from immunoSEQ multiplex PCR; TCRdb stores just in-frame clones and leaves some out. The data show 95,000 to 120,000 clones, 75% to 95% seen once. The germline gives CDR1 SEHNR, CDR2 FQNEAQ (reference sequence). The CDR3 has 15 amino acids. V lost 5 bases, J lost 4 bases, and 14 bases lay in between. The receptor was derived from a woman aged 18-30 years. The chain has TRBV7-9 and TRBJ2-2, with D perhaps TRBD1 (5 bases). Input material: peripheral blood mononuclear cells (PBMCs). DNA for the CDR3: TGTGCCAGCAGCCCAGCAGGGATTGCCACCGGGGAGCTGTTTTTT. Amino acid sequence: CASSPAGIATGELFF.